This TCR beta chain was obtained from a study of Graves' ophthalmopathy and Graves' hyperthyroidism. The sequenced template was RNA, covering the TCR beta CDR3 region. Scientists carried out first-round RT-PCR using HTBI primers and then a second-round multiplex PCR. TCRdb re-analysed the multiplex PCR reads in MiXCR, keeping a single row per CDR3 protein. The sample shows about 620,000 distinct CDR3 sequences, 22% of them seen only once. At least ten counts were recorded for this clonotype. Its antigen is unknown. Notes on the study in general: Blood samples also showed most expanded thyroid clonotypes exceeding 0.001 frequency. Its predictions of ophthalmopathy progression gave the model roughly 71% sensitivity and approximately 72% specificity.

Hyperthyroidism cases were recent diagnoses of under 2 months' duration in people aged 18 to 65. The diagnosis combined clinical symptoms, thyroxine, TRAb, thyroid ultrasound and orbital computed tomography scans. This CDR3 comprises 13 residues. CDR1 and CDR2 (germline): DFQATT, SNEGSKA (reference sequence). Trimming left V 3 bases short and J 0 bases short, with 8 bases between. The origin of this receptor is a woman between 18 and 29 years old with stable Graves' hyperthyroidism. Some clones in this sample may be carry-over from other donors' samples. The sequencing sample was made of peripheral blood. This chain joins TRBV20-1 and TRBJ2-5; D unresolved. CDR3 in amino acids: CSASLGYQETQYF. As DNA, the CDR3 is TGCAGTGCTAGTCTAGGGTACCAAGAGACCCAGTACTTC.